This TCR beta chain was captured by sequencing in a study of T-cell memory formation after mild COVID-19. The ends were cut back, 2 bases at V and 0 bases at J, with 4 bases in the middle. The CDR3 has 13 amino acids. This clonotype was counted many times. What it binds is unknown. TCRdb reprocessed the 5' RACE reads with MiXCR, giving one entry per CDR3 protein. This sample has hundreds of thousands of distinct CDR3 sequences; 17% occur once, and the top ten carry about 8.1%. Study conclusions and caveats: Pre-infection memory held some responding clones, suggesting pre-existing cross-reactive T cells responded. For contracting clones, CD4+ ones sat mainly in CM and EM, CD8+ in EMRA.

What was sequenced was PBMCs or a T cell subset sorted from them (not recorded which). This clonotype was obtained from an adult woman who had mild COVID-19 (a few samples of this study predate the infection). Cell type and time point are not known. This chain links TRBV12-3 or TRBV12-4 with TRBJ1-1; D is undetermined. In DNA form, the CDR3 reads TGTGCCAGCAGTTTAATGGTGAACACTGAAGCTTTCTTT. The encoded protein is CASSLMVNTEAFF.